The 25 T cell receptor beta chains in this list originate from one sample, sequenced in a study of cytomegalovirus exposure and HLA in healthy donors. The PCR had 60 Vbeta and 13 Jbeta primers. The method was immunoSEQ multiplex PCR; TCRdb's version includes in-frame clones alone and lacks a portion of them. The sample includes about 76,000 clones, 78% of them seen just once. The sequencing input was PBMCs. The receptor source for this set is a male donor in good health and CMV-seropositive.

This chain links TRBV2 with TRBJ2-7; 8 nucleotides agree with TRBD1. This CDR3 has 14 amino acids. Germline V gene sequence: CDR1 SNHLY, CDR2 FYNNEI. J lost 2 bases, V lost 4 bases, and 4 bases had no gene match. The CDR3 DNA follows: TGTGCCAGCAGTGGACAGGGGCGACCCTACGAGCAGTACTTC. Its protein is CASSGQGRPYEQYF.

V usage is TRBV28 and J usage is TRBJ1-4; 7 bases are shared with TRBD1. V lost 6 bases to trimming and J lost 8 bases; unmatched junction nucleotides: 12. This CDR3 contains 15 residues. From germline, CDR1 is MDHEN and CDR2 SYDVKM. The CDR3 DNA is TGTGCCAGCAGCCCAGGGGGTTGGGGAGACGAAAAACTGTTTTTT. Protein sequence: CASSPGGWGDEKLFF.

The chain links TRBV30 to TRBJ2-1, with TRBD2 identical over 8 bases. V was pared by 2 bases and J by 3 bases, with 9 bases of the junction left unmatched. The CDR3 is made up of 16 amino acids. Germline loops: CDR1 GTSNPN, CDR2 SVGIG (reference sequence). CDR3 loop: CAWSPSGLGLYNEQFF. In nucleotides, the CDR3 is TGTGCCTGGAGTCCCTCGGGACTAGGGCTCTACAATGAGCAGTTCTTC.

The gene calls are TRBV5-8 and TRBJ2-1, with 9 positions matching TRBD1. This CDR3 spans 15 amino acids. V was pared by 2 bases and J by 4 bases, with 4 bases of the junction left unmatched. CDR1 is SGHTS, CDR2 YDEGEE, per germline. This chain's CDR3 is CASSFGTGKYNEQFF. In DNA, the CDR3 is TGTGCCAGCAGCTTCGGGACAGGGAAATACAATGAGCAGTTCTTC.

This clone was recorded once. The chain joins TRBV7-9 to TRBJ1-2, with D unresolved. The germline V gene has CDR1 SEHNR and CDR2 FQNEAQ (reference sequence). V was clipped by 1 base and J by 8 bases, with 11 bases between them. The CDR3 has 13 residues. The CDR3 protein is CASSLVEGGGYTF. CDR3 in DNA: TGTGCCAGCAGCTTAGTAGAGGGAGGCGGCTACACCTTC.

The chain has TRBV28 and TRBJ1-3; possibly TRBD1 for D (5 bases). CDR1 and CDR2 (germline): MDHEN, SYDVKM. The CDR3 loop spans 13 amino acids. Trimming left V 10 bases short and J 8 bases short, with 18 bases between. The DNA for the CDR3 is TGTGCCACCCATTACGGGGGTAGGGACACCATATATTTT. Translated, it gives CATHYGGRDTIYF.

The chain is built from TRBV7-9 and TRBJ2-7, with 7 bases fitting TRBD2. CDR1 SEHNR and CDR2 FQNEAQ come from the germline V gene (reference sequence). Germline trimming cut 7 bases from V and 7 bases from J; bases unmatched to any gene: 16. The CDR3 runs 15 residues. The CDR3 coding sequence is TGTGCCAGCACTATTTGGAGGGAGGGCCCAGGTGAGCAGTACTTC. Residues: CASTIWREGPGEQYF.

CDR3 DNA: TGTGCCAGCAGCTCAGGACAGGGGGATTCTGGGGAGACCCAGTACTTC. This gives the protein CASSSGQGDSGETQYF. V is TRBV7-9 and J is TRBJ2-5; 10 bases line up with TRBD1. CDR3 length: 16 residues. Germline trimming cut 4 bases from V and 5 bases from J; bases unmatched to any gene: 10. Germline V gene lookup returns CDR1 SEHNR and CDR2 FQNEAQ (reference sequence).

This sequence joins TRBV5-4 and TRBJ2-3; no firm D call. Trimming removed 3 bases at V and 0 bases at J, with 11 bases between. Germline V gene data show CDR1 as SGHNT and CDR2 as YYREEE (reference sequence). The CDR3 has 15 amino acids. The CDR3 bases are TGTGCCAGCAGCTCGAGGAGAGGAAGCACAGATACGCAGTATTTT. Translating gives CASSSRRGSTDTQYF.

CDR3 nucleotides: TGTGCCATCAGCGACAGCTACAATGAGCAGTTCTTC. Protein: CAISDSYNEQFF. The chain employs TRBV10-3 and TRBJ2-1, with a tentative D call TRBD1 (5 bases). From germline, CDR1 is ENHRY and CDR2 SYGVKD. This CDR3 is 12 amino acids long. V lost 6 bases and J lost 3, with 6 bases in between.

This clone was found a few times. The CDR3 DNA follows: TGTGCCAGTAGTATAGATCGCAGTTCATACTATGGCTACACCTTC. Encoded protein: CASSIDRSSYYGYTF. The rearrangement uses TRBV19 and TRBJ1-2; D call uncertain. The CDR3 has 15 amino acids. Germline-derived CDR1 and CDR2 are LNHDA and SQIVND (reference sequence). Trimming cost V 0 bases and J 3 bases, with 11 bases left between them.

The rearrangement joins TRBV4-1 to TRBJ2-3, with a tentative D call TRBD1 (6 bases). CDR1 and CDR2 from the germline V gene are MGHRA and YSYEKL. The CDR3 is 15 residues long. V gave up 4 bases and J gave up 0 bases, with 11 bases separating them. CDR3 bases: TGCGCCAGCAGCCGTACAGGGCCAAGCACAGATACGCAGTATTTT. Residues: CASSRTGPSTDTQYF.

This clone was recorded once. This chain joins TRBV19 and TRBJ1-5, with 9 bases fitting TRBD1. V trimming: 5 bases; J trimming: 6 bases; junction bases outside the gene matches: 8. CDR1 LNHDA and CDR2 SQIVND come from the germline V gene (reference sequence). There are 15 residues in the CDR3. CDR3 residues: CASSSRTGAVQPQHF. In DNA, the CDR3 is TGTGCCAGTAGTTCCCGGACAGGGGCGGTTCAGCCCCAGCATTTT. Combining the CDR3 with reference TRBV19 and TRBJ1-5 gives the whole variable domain DGGITQSPKYLFRKEGQNVTLSCEQNLNHDAMYWYRQDPGQGLRLIYYSQIVNDFQKGDIAEGYSVSREKKESFPLTVTSAQKNPTAFYLCASSSRTGAVQPQHFGDGTRLSIL.

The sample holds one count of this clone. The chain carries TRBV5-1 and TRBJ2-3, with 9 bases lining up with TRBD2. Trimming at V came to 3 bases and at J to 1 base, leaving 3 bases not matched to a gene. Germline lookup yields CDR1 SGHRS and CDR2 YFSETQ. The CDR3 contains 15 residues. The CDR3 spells CASSSGLARTDTQYF. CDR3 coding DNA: TGCGCCAGCAGCTCGGGACTAGCTCGCACAGATACGCAGTATTTT.

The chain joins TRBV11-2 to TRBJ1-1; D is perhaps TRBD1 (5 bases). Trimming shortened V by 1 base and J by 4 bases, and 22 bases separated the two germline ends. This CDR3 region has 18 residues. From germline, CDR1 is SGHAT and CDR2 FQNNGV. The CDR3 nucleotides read TGTGCCAGCAGCTTAGTCGGACCCAGTAACAGGTTTCTCACTGAAGCTTTCTTT. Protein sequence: CASSLVGPSNRFLTEAFF.

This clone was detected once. The CDR3 here is CASSQVRQGARGYTF. In DNA form, the CDR3 reads TGCGCCAGCAGCCAAGTAAGACAGGGGGCACGGGGCTACACCTTC. The chain uses TRBV4-3 and TRBJ1-2, with 10 positions matching TRBD1. V gave up 1 base and J gave up 8 bases; unmatched junction bases: 7. Germline V gives CDR1 LGHNA, CDR2 YSLEER. The CDR3 is made up of 15 amino acids.

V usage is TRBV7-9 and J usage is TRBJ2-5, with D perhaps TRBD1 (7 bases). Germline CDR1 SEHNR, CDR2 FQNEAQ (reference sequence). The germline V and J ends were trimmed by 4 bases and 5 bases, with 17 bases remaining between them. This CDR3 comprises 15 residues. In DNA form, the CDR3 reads TGTGCCAGCAGCTCTCCCCAGGGGGAGGAGGAGACCCAGTACTTC. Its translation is CASSSPQGEEETQYF.

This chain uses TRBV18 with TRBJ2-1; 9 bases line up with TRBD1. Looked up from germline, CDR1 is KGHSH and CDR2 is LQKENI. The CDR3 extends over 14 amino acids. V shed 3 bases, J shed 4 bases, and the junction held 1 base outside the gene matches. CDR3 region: CASSPGQGYNEQFF. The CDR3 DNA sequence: TGTGCCAGCTCACCGGGACAGGGATACAATGAGCAGTTCTTC.

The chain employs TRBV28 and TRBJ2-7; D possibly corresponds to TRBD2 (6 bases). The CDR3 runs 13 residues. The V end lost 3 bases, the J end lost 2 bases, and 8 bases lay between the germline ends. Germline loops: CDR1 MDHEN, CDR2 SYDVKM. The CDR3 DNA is TGTGCCAGCAGTTTCGGACTAACCTACGAGCAGTACTTC. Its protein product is CASSFGLTYEQYF. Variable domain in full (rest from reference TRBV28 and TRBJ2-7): DVKVTQSSRYLVKRTGEKVFLECVQDMDHENMFWYRQDPGLGLRLIYFSYDVKMKEKGDIPEGYSVSREKKERFSLILESASTNQTSMYLCASSFGLTYEQYFGPGTRLTVT.

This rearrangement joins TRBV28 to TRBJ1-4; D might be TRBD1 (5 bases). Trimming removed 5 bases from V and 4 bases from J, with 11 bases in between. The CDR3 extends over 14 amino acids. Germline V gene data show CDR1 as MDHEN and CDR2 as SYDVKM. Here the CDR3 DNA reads TGTGCCAGCAGTCGGACACCACTTAATGAAAAACTGTTTTTT. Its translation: CASSRTPLNEKLFF.

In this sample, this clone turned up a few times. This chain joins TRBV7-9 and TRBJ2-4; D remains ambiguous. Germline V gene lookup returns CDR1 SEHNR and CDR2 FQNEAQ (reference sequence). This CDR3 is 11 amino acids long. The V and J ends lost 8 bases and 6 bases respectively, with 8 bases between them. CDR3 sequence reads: CASAEGNIQYF. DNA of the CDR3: TGTGCCAGCGCGGAAGGAAACATTCAGTACTTC.

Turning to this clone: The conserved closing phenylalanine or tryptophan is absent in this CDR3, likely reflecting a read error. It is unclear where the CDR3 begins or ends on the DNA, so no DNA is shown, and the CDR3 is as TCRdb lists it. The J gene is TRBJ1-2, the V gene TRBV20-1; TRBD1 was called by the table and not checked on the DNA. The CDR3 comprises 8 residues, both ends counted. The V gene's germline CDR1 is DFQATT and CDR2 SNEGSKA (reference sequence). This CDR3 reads CSALDRQI.

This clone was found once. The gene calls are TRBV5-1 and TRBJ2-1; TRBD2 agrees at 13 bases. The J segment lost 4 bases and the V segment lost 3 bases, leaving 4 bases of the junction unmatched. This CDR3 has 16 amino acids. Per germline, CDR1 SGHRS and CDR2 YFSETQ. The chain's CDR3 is CASSSGTSGTYNEQFF. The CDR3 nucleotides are TGCGCCAGCAGCTCAGGGACTAGCGGGACATACAATGAGCAGTTCTTC. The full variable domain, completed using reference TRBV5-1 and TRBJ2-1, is KAGVTQTPRYLIKTRGQQVTLSCSPISGHRSVSWYQQTPGQGLQFLFEYFSETQRNKGNFPGRFSGRQFSNSRSEMNVSTLELGDSALYLCASSSGTSGTYNEQFFGPGTRLTVL.

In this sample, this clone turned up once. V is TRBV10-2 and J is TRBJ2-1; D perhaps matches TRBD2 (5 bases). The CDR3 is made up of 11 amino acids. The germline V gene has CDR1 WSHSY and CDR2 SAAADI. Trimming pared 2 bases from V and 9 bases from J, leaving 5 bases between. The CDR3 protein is CASSEGSEQFF. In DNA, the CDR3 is TGCGCCAGCAGTGAGGGGAGTGAGCAGTTCTTC.

The CDR3 DNA is TGTGCCAGCAGCGCTACAGGGTCCGGGGAGCTGTTTTTT. As protein: CASSATGSGELFF. This chain joins TRBV9 and TRBJ2-2; possible D gene TRBD1, 6 bases. V was trimmed by 3 bases and J by 6 bases, leaving 9 bases between them. The CDR3 loop spans 13 amino acids. Per the germline V gene, CDR1 is SGDLS and CDR2 is YYNGEE.